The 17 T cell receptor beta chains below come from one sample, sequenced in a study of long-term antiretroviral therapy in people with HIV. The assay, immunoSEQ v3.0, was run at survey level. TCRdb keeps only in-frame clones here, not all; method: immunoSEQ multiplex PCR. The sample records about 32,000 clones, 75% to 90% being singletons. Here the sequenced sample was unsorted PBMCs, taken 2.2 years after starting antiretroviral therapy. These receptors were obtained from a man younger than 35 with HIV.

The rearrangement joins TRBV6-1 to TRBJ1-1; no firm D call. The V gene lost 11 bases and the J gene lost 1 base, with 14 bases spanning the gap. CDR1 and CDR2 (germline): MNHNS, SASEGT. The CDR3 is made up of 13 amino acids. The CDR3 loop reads CASKQRGNTEAFF. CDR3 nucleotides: TGTGCCTCAAAACAGCGGGGGAACACTGAAGCTTTCTTT.

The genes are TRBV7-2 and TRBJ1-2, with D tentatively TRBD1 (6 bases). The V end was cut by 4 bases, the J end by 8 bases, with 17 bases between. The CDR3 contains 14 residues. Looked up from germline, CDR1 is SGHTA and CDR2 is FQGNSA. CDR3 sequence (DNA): TGTGCCAGCAGCTCCTACGGGGGGCTAAAGGGCTACACCTTC. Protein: CASSSYGGLKGYTF.

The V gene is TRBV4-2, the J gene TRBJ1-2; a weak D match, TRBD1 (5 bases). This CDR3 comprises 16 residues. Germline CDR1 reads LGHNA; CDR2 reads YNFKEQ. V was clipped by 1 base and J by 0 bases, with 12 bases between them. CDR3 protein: CASSQARGQANYGYTF. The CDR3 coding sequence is TGTGCCAGCAGCCAAGCCAGAGGACAAGCTAACTATGGCTACACCTTC.

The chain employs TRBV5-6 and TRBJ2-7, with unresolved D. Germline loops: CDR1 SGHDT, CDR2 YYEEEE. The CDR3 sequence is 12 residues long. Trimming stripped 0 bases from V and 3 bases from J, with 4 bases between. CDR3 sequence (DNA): TGTGCCAGCAGCTTGGGGAACTACGAGCAGTACTTC. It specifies CASSLGNYEQYF.

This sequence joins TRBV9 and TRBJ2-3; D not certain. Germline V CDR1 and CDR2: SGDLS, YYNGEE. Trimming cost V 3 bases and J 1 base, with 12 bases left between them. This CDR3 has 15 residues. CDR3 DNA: TGTGCCAGCAGCGCCCCGCCCGATGGCACAGATACGCAGTATTTT. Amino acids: CASSAPPDGTDTQYF.

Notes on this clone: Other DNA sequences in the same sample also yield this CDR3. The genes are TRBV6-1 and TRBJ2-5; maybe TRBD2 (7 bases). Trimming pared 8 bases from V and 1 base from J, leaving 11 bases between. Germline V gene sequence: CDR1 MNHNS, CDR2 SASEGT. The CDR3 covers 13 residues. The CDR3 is CASRGGLQETQYF. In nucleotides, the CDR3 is TGTGCCAGCCGCGGGGGCCTCCAAGAGACCCAGTACTTC.

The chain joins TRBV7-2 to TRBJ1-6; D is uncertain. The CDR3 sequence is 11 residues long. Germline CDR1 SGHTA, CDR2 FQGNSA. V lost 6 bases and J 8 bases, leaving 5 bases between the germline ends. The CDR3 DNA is TGTGCCAGCAGTCTTTATTCACCCCTCCACTTT. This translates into CASSLYSPLHF. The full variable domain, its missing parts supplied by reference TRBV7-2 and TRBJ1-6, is GAGVSQSPSNKVTEKGKDVELRCDPISGHTALYWYRQSLGQGLEFLIYFQGNSAPDKSGLPSDRFSAERTGGSVSTLTIQRTQQEDSAVYLCASSLYSPLHFGNGTRLTVT.

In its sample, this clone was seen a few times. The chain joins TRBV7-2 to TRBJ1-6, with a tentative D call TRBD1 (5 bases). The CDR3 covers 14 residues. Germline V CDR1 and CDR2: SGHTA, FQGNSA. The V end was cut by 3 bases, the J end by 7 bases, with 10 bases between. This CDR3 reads CASSFSEGNSPLHF. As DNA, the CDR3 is TGTGCCAGCAGCTTCTCCGAGGGGAATTCACCCCTCCACTTT.

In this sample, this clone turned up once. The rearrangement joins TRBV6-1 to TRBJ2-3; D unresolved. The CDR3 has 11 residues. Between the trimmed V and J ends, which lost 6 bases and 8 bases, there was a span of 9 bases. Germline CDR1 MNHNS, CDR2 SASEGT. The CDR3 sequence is CASRLTVTQYF. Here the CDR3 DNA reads TGTGCCAGCAGGCTAACCGTTACGCAGTATTTT.

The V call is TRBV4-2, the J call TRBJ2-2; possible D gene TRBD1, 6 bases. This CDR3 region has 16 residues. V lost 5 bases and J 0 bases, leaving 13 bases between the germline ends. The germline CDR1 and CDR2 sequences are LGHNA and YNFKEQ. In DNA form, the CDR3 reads TGTGCCAGCAGCTTTCCCGGGACATCGAACACCGGGGAGCTGTTTTTT. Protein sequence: CASSFPGTSNTGELFF.

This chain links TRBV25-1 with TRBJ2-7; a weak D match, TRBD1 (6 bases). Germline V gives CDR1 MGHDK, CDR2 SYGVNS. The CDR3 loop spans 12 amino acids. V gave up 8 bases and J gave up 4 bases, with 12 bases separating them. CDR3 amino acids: CASSQTGYEQYF. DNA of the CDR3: TGTGCCAGCTCCCAGACAGGATACGAGCAGTACTTC.

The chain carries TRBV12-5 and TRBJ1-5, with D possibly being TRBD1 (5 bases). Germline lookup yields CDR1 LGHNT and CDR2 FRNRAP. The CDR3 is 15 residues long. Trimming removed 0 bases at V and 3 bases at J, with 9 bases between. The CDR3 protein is CASGLVRDDNQPQHF. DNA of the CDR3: TGTGCTAGTGGTTTGGTCCGGGACGACAATCAGCCCCAGCATTTT.

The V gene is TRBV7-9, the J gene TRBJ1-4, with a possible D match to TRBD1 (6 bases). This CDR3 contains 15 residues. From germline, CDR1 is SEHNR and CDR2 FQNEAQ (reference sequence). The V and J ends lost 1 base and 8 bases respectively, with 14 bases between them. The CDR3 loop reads CASSLVGGLREKLFF. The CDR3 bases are TGTGCCAGCAGCTTAGTCGGGGGGCTGCGAGAAAAACTGTTTTTT.

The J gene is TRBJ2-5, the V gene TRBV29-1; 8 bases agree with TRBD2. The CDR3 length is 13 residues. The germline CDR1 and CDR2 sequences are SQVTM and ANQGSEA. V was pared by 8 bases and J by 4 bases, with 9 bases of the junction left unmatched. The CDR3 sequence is CSTKRGSLETQYF. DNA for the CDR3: TGCAGCACTAAGCGGGGGTCGTTAGAGACCCAGTACTTC.

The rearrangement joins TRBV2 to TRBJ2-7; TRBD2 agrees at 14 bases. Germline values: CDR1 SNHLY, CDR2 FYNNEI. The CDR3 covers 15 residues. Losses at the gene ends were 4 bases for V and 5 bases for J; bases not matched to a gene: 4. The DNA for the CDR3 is TGTGCCAGCAGTGCGACTAGCGGGGGGGTCCACGAGCAGTACTTC. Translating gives CASSATSGGVHEQYF.

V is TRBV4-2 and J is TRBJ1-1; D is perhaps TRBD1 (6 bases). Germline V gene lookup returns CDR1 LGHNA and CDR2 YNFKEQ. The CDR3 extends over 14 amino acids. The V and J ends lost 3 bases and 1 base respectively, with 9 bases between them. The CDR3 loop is CASSHGTQNTEAFF. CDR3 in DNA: TGTGCCAGCAGCCACGGGACACAGAACACTGAAGCTTTCTTT.

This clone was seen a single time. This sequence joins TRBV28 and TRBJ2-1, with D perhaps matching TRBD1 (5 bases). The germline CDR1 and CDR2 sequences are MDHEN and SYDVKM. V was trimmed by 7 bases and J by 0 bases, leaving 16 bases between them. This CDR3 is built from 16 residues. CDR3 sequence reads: CASKGSDGSSYNEQFF. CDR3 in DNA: TGTGCCAGCAAGGGGTCGGACGGAAGCTCCTACAATGAGCAGTTCTTC.